These T cell receptor beta chains were read from a single sample in a study of blood T cell repertoires in COVID-19. Profiling relied on immunoSEQ multiplex PCR, and the TCRdb table lists in-frame clones only, not all of them. The sample includes a few hundred thousand clones, nearly 90% seen only once; the top ten take about 1.7%. Sequencing was performed on PBMCs or T cells enriched from blood (not recorded which). The receptors derive from a woman aged 18 to 35 with acute COVID-19. The CDR3 runs from the conserved cysteine through the conserved F or W. D genes are given only for firm matches. Size tells how often a clone was seen (once, few, many) or the class of an expanded clone, and some rows leave it out.

NA | TRBJ2-7 | NA | TRBV19 | TGTGCCAGTGCCATGGCAGGGTCCTACGAGCAGTACTTC | CASAMAGSYEQYF
NA | TRBJ2-1 | NA | TRBV27 | TGTGCCAGCAGTTTAAGGGGCGGGAAGGGGAATGAGCAGTTCTTC | CASSLRGGKGNEQFF
once | TRBJ2-2 | TRBD1 | TRBV28 | TGTGCCAGCAGTTTAAAACCGGGACAGGGTGGCGGGGAGCTGTTTTTT | CASSLKPGQGGGELFF
NA | TRBJ2-5 | NA | TRBV28 | TGTGCCAGCAGTTTTGATCTCGTACACGGGGGAGAGACCCAGTACTTC | CASSFDLVHGGETQYF
NA | TRBJ2-1 | TRBD2 | TRBV18 | TGTGCCAGCGTGGGAACTAGCGGGAGTGGGTATGAGCAGTTCTTC | CASVGTSGSGYEQFF
NA | TRBJ2-1 | TRBD2 | TRBV4-3 | TGCGCCAGCAGCCCGGGACTAGCGATATACAATGAGCAGTTCTTC | CASSPGLAIYNEQFF
once | TRBJ2-2 | TRBD2 | TRBV10-3 | TGTGCCATCAGTGCGGTACTAGCGGAAAACACCGGGGAGCTGTTTTTT | CAISAVLAENTGELFF
NA | TRBJ2-3 | TRBD2 | TRBV10-3 | TGTGCCATCAGTGAGACCGAAGCGGGAGGGGGCACAGATACGCAGTATTTT | CAISETEAGGGTDTQYF
NA | TRBJ1-2 | TRBD1 | TRBV19 | TGTGCCAGTAGCAACCTGGGGACAGGGGGCTTAAGTGGCTACACCTTC | CASSNLGTGGLSGYTF
NA | TRBJ2-1 | TRBD1 | TRBV27 | TGTGCCAGCAGTTTATCGATCTCAGGGGGCCGTTCCTACAATGAGCAGTTCTTC | CASSLSISGGRSYNEQFF
NA | TRBJ2-7 | TRBD2 | TRBV27 | TGTGCCAGCAGTTTAGACGGCGGGAGTTACGAGCAGTACTTC | CASSLDGGSYEQYF
NA | TRBJ2-5 | TRBD2 | TRBV19 | TGTGCCAGTAGGGGTGGCGGGAGTTCGGAGACCCAGTACTTC | CASRGGGSSETQYF
NA | TRBJ2-1 | NA | TRBV28 | TGTGCCAGCAGTTTCCTCTTTGTCGGCTCCTACAATGAGCAGTTCTTC | CASSFLFVGSYNEQFF
NA | TRBJ1-2 | NA | TRBV7-3 | TGTGCCAGCAGCTTATTCGGACATGCCCAAGGTTTTAACTATGGCTACACCTTC | CASSLFGHAQGFNYGYTF
NA | TRBJ2-2 | TRBD2 | TRBV30 | TGTGCCTGGAGCACAGGGGGCCGGACTAGCGGGTTCGGAATAACGGGCGGGGAGCTGTTTTTT | CAWSTGGRTSGFGITGGELFF
NA | TRBJ2-2 | NA | TRBV5-1 | TGCGCCAGCAGCTCCGCGGGGGCCGGGACCGGGGAGCTGTTTTTT | CASSSAGAGTGELFF
NA | TRBJ2-7 | NA | TRBV6-5 | TGTGCCAGCAGTACAAACAGGGTACCCGATTTAGAGCAGTACTTC | CASSTNRVPDLEQYF
NA | TRBJ2-1 | TRBD2 | TRBV19 | TGTGCCAGTAGTAACCCTCAATTAGCGGGCTCCTACAGGAATGAGCAGTTCTTC | CASSNPQLAGSYRNEQFF
NA | TRBJ2-7 | NA | TRBV2 | TGTGCCGGCGCCAGGTCCTTAACGAACTACGAGCAGTACTTC | CAGARSLTNYEQYF
NA | TRBJ1-1 | TRBD1 | TRBV24-1 | TGTGCCACCAGTGCCGGGGGACAGAGAATGAACACTGAAGCTTTCTTT | CATSAGGQRMNTEAFF
NA | TRBJ2-1 | NA | TRBV3-1/TRBV3-2 | TGTGCCAGCAGCCAAGGGGGCCTGTGGAATGAGCAGTTCTTC | CASSQGGLWNEQFF
NA | TRBJ1-5 | TRBD1 | TRBV5-4 | TGTGCCAGCAGCGCCGGGACAGCTAATCAGCCCCAGCATTTT | CASSAGTANQPQHF